A single sample is the source of the 13 T cell receptor beta chains below, sequenced in a study of T cells in Graves' hyperthyroidism and ophthalmopathy. Amplification of TCR beta CDR3 regions used RNA as the template. HTBI primers were employed in a first-round RT-PCR of the TCR CDR3. TCRdb used MiXCR to reprocess the multiplex PCR reads, holding one entry per CDR3 protein. The data contain roughly 380,000 distinct CDR3 sequences, about an eighth of them singletons. The specimen sequenced was blood. These receptors were taken from a woman younger than 35 with Graves' hyperthyroidism.

There are many counts of this clonotype. The chain recombines TRBV20-1 with TRBJ2-5; the match to TRBD2 covers 14 bases. The V segment lost 5 bases and the J segment 5 bases; nucleotides outside the gene matches: 10. CDR1 and CDR2 from the germline V gene are DFQATT and SNEGSKA (reference sequence). The CDR3 sequence is 16 residues long. The chain's CDR3 is CSARRGTSGSRETQYF. The CDR3 DNA reads TGCAGTGCTCGCCGCGGGACTAGCGGGAGTAGGGAGACCCAGTACTTC.

This clonotype showed up just a few times. The chain joins TRBV9 to TRBJ2-1; D is undetermined. CDR1 is SGDLS and CDR2 is YYNGEE in the germline V gene. V lost 4 bases to trimming and J lost 7 bases, with 12 bases between them. This CDR3 contains 13 residues. CDR3 coding DNA: TGTGCCAGCAGCCTAACAATCACAAATGAGCAGTTCTTC. It is translated as CASSLTITNEQFF.

This clonotype has a handful of counts. This chain connects TRBV13 to TRBJ2-5; 8 nucleotides align to TRBD2. The V segment lost 5 bases and the J segment 6 bases; nucleotides outside the gene matches: 8. Germline-derived CDR1 and CDR2 are PRHDT and FYEKMQ (reference sequence). The CDR3 sequence is 14 residues long. The CDR3 loop is CASSARTSRQTQYF. The DNA of the CDR3 is TGTGCCAGCAGCGCGCGGACTAGCCGGCAGACCCAGTACTTC.

This clonotype came up a few times. This chain joins TRBV28 and TRBJ1-1, with TRBD1 matching over 9 bases. CDR1 and CDR2 (germline): MDHEN, SYDVKM. CDR3 length equals 14 residues. After removal of 7 bases from V and 5 bases from J, the junction contained 8 bases not matched to a gene. CDR3 nucleotides: TGTGCCAGCACCGTACAGGGGGCGCGGACTGAAGCTTTCTTT. Its translation is CASTVQGARTEAFF. The whole variable domain, remainder taken from reference TRBV28 and TRBJ1-1, is DVKVTQSSRYLVKRTGEKVFLECVQDMDHENMFWYRQDPGLGLRLIYFSYDVKMKEKGDIPEGYSVSREKKERFSLILESASTNQTSMYLCASTVQGARTEAFFGQGTRLTVV.

The chain has TRBV6-1 and TRBJ2-7; TRBD1 aligns across 8 bases. Trimming removed 6 bases from V and 1 base from J; junction bases left unmatched: 8. Germline CDR1 MNHNS, CDR2 SASEGT. There are 15 residues in the CDR3. The CDR3 nucleotides read TGTGCCAGCAGCGACGACAGGGGAGCATCCTACGAGCAGTACTTC. It translates to CASSDDRGASYEQYF.

This clonotype appeared many times. V usage is TRBV7-9 and J usage is TRBJ1-6; 9 bases map to TRBD1. V lost 5 bases, J lost 8 bases, and 7 bases stayed unmatched. Germline V gene data show CDR1 as SEHNR and CDR2 as FQNEAQ (reference sequence). This CDR3 is built from 15 residues. The CDR3 loop is CASSPQGAGYSPLHF. The CDR3 nucleotides read TGTGCCAGCAGCCCACAGGGGGCCGGGTATTCACCCCTCCACTTT.

Many counts were recorded for this clonotype. The rearrangement joins TRBV27 to TRBJ2-7; D is undetermined. Germline CDR1 reads MNHEY; CDR2 reads SMNVEV (reference sequence). V was shortened by 0 bases and J by 7 bases, with 10 bases between the two germline ends. The CDR3 contains 13 residues. CDR3 nucleotide sequence: TGTGCCAGCAGTTTATCGACCGTAGGAGAGCAGTACTTC. This gives the protein CASSLSTVGEQYF.

This sequence joins TRBV25-1 and TRBJ2-3; 7 nucleotides line up with TRBD1. V was pared by 5 bases and J by 4 bases, with 9 bases of the junction left unmatched. CDR3 length equals 15 residues. Germline CDR1 and CDR2: MGHDK and SYGVNS. CDR3 in amino acids: CASSIQGRSPDTQYF. CDR3 nucleotides: TGTGCCAGCAGTATACAGGGGCGCAGCCCAGATACGCAGTATTTT. Drawing the rest from reference TRBV25-1 and TRBJ2-3, the complete variable domain is EADIYQTPRYLVIGTGKKITLECSQTMGHDKMYWYQQDPGMELHLIHYSYGVNSTEKGDLSSESTVSRIRTEHFPLTLESARPSHTSQYLCASSIQGRSPDTQYFGPGTRLTVL.

In its sample, this clonotype was seen many times. The V and J genes are TRBV28 and TRBJ2-7, with D perhaps matching TRBD2 (5 bases). Trimming shortened V by 7 bases and J by 2 bases, and 18 bases separated the two germline ends. The CDR3 is 15 amino acids. The germline V gene has CDR1 MDHEN and CDR2 SYDVKM. The CDR3 coding sequence is TGTGCCAGCAACTCAGTCGGGAACAGCGCCTACGAGCAGTACTTC. This encodes CASNSVGNSAYEQYF. Filled out from reference TRBV28 and TRBJ2-7, the complete variable domain reads DVKVTQSSRYLVKRTGEKVFLECVQDMDHENMFWYRQDPGLGLRLIYFSYDVKMKEKGDIPEGYSVSREKKERFSLILESASTNQTSMYLCASNSVGNSAYEQYFGPGTRLTVT.

The sample holds one count of this clonotype. The rearrangement links TRBV11-2 to TRBJ2-5; TRBD1 matches 8 bases. The CDR3 consists of 12 residues. After removal of 5 bases from V and 11 bases from J, the junction contained 7 bases not matched to a gene. The germline V gene encodes CDR1 SGHAT and CDR2 FQNNGV. CDR3: CASSQTGVVQYF. For the CDR3, the DNA is TGTGCCAGCAGCCAGACAGGGGTCGTACAGTACTTC.

This clonotype came up many times. This chain uses TRBV25-1 with TRBJ1-2; perhaps TRBD1 as D (6 bases). With 4 bases removed from V and 6 bases from J, the gap between germline ends came to 9 bases. This CDR3 is 12 amino acids long. Germline V gene data show CDR1 as MGHDK and CDR2 as SYGVNS. CDR3 residues: CASSATGHGYTF. The CDR3, as DNA: TGTGCCAGCAGTGCTACAGGGCATGGCTACACCTTC.

This clonotype was observed many times. The gene calls are TRBV12-3 or TRBV12-4 and TRBJ1-3, with 9 nucleotides matching TRBD1. This CDR3 is built from 15 residues. V trimming: 0 bases; J trimming: 4 bases; junction bases outside the gene matches: 1. The CDR3 DNA follows: TGTGCCAGCAGTTTAGCCGGGACAGGGGGAAACACCATATATTTT. This sequence encodes CASSLAGTGGNTIYF.

This clonotype showed up just a few times. The rearrangement uses TRBV6-2 or TRBV6-3 and TRBJ2-1; 10 nucleotides match TRBD1. With V trimmed by 5 bases and J by 12 bases, 13 bases remained unmatched. This CDR3 region has 15 residues. Germline-derived CDR1 and CDR2 are MNHEY and SVGEGT. The CDR3 bases are TGTGCCAGCAGTGGTAGGACAGGGGGAAGCGATGGGCAGTTCTTC. This gives the protein CASSGRTGGSDGQFF.